A single sample is the source of the 25 T cell receptor beta chains below, sequenced in a study of T cell repertoires in cytomegalovirus infection. One entry per CDR3 protein results from TCRdb running MiXCR on the reads. Altogether 500,000 to 600,000 distinct CDR3 sequences are present, 15% to 20% being singletons, with the ten largest covering more than 20%. What was sequenced was CD8+ T cells from PBMCs. These receptors all come from a human donor in good health (CMV status not recorded). Some clones in this sample may be carry-over from other donors' samples.

The sample holds many counts of this clonotype. This sequence joins TRBV19 and TRBJ1-3; no reliable D call. V was pared by 5 bases and J by 0 bases, with 8 bases between. The CDR3 loop spans 14 amino acids. Germline CDR1 reads LNHDA; CDR2 reads SQIVND (reference sequence). CDR3 DNA: TGTGCCAGTAGTCGACAAATCTCTGGAAACACCATATATTTT. The encoded protein is CASSRQISGNTIYF.

This clonotype appeared a few times. The CDR3 DNA sequence: TGTGCCAGCAGTGAATTGCGGAGAGATACGCAGTATTTT. It specifies CASSELRRDTQYF. V usage is TRBV2 and J usage is TRBJ2-3; no reliable D call. Trimming removed 2 bases at V and 5 bases at J, with 8 bases between. CDR3 size: 13 residues. The germline V gene encodes CDR1 SNHLY and CDR2 FYNNEI. Full variable domain (rest looked up from reference TRBV2 and TRBJ2-3): EPEVTQTPSHQVTQMGQEVILRCVPISNHLYFYWYRQILGQKVEFLVSFYNNEISEKSEIFDDQFSVERPDGSNFTLKIRSTKLEDSAMYFCASSELRRDTQYFGPGTRLTVL.

With respect to this clonotype: Because the CDR3 is missing its conserved closing phenylalanine or tryptophan, this is likely a read error. V and J are TRBV4-3 and TRBJ2-1, with a tentative D call TRBD2 (6 bases). The CDR3 is 15 amino acids. CDR1 and CDR2 (germline): LGHNA, YSLEER. CDR3 region: CASNQLIGSGNEQFL. The CDR3 coding sequence is TGCGCCAGCAACCAACTTATCGGTAGCGGCAATGAGCAGTTCTTA.

This clonotype was counted ten times or more. The rearrangement joins TRBV11-1 to TRBJ2-2; D possibly matches TRBD1 or TRBD2 (5 bases each). The CDR3 has 17 residues. CDR1 and CDR2 from the germline V gene are SGHAT and FQDESV (reference sequence). V was shortened by 4 bases and J by 4 bases, with 19 bases between the two germline ends. CDR3 sequence (DNA): TGTGCCAGCAGCTCCCTCCCGGGACCGCCGTTCACCGGGGAGCTGTTTTTT. Translated, it gives CASSSLPGPPFTGELFF.

This clonotype has a count of ten or more. The chain links TRBV12-3 or TRBV12-4 to TRBJ1-1, with 7 bases fitting TRBD1. The CDR3 spans 13 residues. V dropped 8 bases and J dropped 5; count of bases not matched to a gene: 8. For the CDR3, the DNA is TGTGCCAGCCGGACAGGTGATCAAACTGAAGCTTTCTTT. This encodes CASRTGDQTEAFF.

This clonotype was seen more than once but under ten times. Its ends do not fully match the called genes, so a read error is possible. The V and J genes are TRBV29-1 and TRBJ2-7; D call uncertain. The length of the CDR3 is 13 residues. Germline V gives CDR1 SQVTM, CDR2 ANQGSEA. CDR3 sequence reads: CSVVGGSSHEQYF. The CDR3 nucleotides are TGCAGCGTTGTTGGCGGCAGCTCCCACGAGCAGTACTTC.

This clonotype was recorded a few times. This sequence joins TRBV12-5 and TRBJ1-2; 7 positions match TRBD1. The CDR3 consists of 14 residues. After removal of 1 base from V and 7 bases from J, the junction contained 6 bases not matched to a gene. Germline CDR1 LGHNT, CDR2 FRNRAP. In nucleotides, the CDR3 is TGTGCTAGTGGTTTGGAGGCAGGGGGTACTGGCTACACCTTC. Its protein product is CASGLEAGGTGYTF.

The chain joins TRBV7-9 to TRBJ1-1; a possible D gene is TRBD1 (5 bases). CDR1 SEHNR and CDR2 FQNEAQ come from the germline V gene (reference sequence). This CDR3 comprises 14 residues. V dropped 3 bases and J dropped 7 bases, with 15 bases sitting between them. The CDR3 loop reads CASSFRGGDDEAFF. CDR3 nucleotides: TGTGCCAGCAGCTTTCGCGGAGGGGACGATGAAGCTTTCTTT.

This clonotype has at least ten counts. V and J are TRBV4-1 and TRBJ2-7; D call uncertain. The CDR3 consists of 16 residues. CDR1 is MGHRA, CDR2 YSYEKL, per germline. Trimming removed 0 bases from V and 3 bases from J, with 15 bases in between. The DNA for the CDR3 is TGCGCCAGCAGCCAAGATATGCGAAAAGGAGTCTACGAGCAGTACTTC. This gives the protein CASSQDMRKGVYEQYF.

Many counts were recorded for this clonotype. The chain is built from TRBV23-1 and TRBJ1-6, with D uncertain. TRBV23-1 is an ORF, with its function uncertain. There are 13 residues in the CDR3. Deletions cut 0 bases from V and 8 bases from J, with 5 bases between. CDR3: CASSQSWDSPLHF. The CDR3 coding sequence is TGCGCCAGCAGTCAATCGTGGGATTCACCCCTCCACTTT.

This clonotype turned up a few times. The chain links TRBV5-1 to TRBJ2-5; 9 nucleotides match TRBD2. Germline loops: CDR1 SGHRS, CDR2 YFSETQ. The CDR3 is 15 amino acids. The trim removed 2 bases at V and 3 bases at J, leaving 5 bases unmatched. CDR3 residues: CASSFVAGGEETQYF. In nucleotides, the CDR3 is TGCGCCAGCAGCTTTGTGGCGGGAGGGGAAGAGACCCAGTACTTC.

This clonotype was found a few times. The chain recombines TRBV5-6 with TRBJ2-7; tentative D call: TRBD2 (5 bases). The ends were cut back, 2 bases at V and 5 bases at J, with 14 bases in the middle. The CDR3 extends over 14 amino acids. Germline values: CDR1 SGHDT, CDR2 YYEEEE. The CDR3 is CASSFNFPGNEQYF. The CDR3 DNA sequence: TGTGCCAGCAGCTTTAATTTCCCCGGGAACGAGCAGTACTTC.

This clonotype occurred many times. The chain is built from TRBV7-6 and TRBJ1-2; the D is unclear. Trimming removed 1 base from V and 3 bases from J, with 15 bases in between. CDR1 SGHVS and CDR2 FNYEAQ come from the germline V gene. The CDR3 runs to 16 residues. The CDR3 here is CASSLDAAGIDYGYTF. DNA of the CDR3: TGTGCCAGCAGCTTAGACGCGGCGGGAATCGACTATGGCTACACCTTC. The full variable domain, rest sourced from reference TRBV7-6 and TRBJ1-2, is GAGVSQSPRYKVTKRGQDVALRCDPISGHVSLYWYRQALGQGPEFLTYFNYEAQQDKSGLPNDRFSAERPEGSISTLTIQRTEQRDSAMYRCASSLDAAGIDYGYTFGSGTRLTVV.

Many counts were recorded for this clonotype. The rearrangement uses TRBV11-2 and TRBJ1-2; D is perhaps TRBD1 (6 bases). V lost 0 bases and J lost 8, with 16 bases in between. The CDR3 covers 15 residues. Germline V CDR1 and CDR2: SGHAT, FQNNGV. In DNA, the CDR3 is TGTGCCAGCAGCTTAGATAAGGGTCAGGGGAACGGCTACACCTTC. This encodes CASSLDKGQGNGYTF.

The chain joins TRBV6-5 to TRBJ1-1; D not certain. Germline CDR1 MNHEY, CDR2 SVGAGI. The CDR3 totals 12 residues. V was trimmed by 6 bases and J by 5 bases, leaving 10 bases between them. In DNA form, the CDR3 reads TGTGCCAGCAGCCCTACCCGGACTGAAGCTTTCTTT. As protein: CASSPTRTEAFF.

This clonotype showed up just a few times. The chain carries TRBV7-9 and TRBJ2-7, with 13 positions matching TRBD2. The germline V gene has CDR1 SEHNR and CDR2 FQNEAQ (reference sequence). The length of the CDR3 is 19 residues. V gave up 4 bases and J gave up 2 bases; unmatched junction bases: 14. The CDR3 is CASSSSGTSGTTPAYEQYF. CDR3 nucleotides: TGTGCCAGCAGCTCCTCCGGGACTAGCGGGACGACACCAGCCTACGAGCAGTACTTC.

The chain combines TRBV19 with TRBJ2-3, with 8 bases aligning to TRBD1. Germline values: CDR1 LNHDA, CDR2 SQIVND (reference sequence). V lost 3 bases and J lost 4; bases outside the gene matches: 3. There are 14 residues in the CDR3. The CDR3 spells CASSIGQGADTQYF. The CDR3 DNA reads TGTGCCAGTAGTATCGGACAGGGTGCAGATACGCAGTATTTT.

This clonotype rates as medium-sized. The J gene is TRBJ2-6, the V gene TRBV6-1; TRBD1 might be the D (7 bases). CDR3 size: 15 residues. Trimming pared 8 bases from V and 0 bases from J, leaving 11 bases between. From germline, CDR1 is MNHNS and CDR2 SASEGT. The CDR3 here is CASDREVSGANVLTF. In DNA, the CDR3 is TGTGCCAGCGACAGGGAGGTCTCTGGGGCCAACGTCCTGACTTTC.

This clonotype came up many times. This rearrangement joins TRBV12-3 or TRBV12-4 to TRBJ1-2; TRBD1 might be the D (6 bases). V was pared by 0 bases and J by 2 bases, with 7 bases between. The CDR3 sequence is 14 residues long. The CDR3 region is CASSLAQGNYGYTF. CDR3 coding DNA: TGTGCCAGCAGTTTAGCCCAGGGGAACTATGGCTACACCTTC.

The chain is built from TRBV3-1 and TRBJ2-1; no clear D. V lost 0 bases to trimming and J lost 4 bases, with 10 bases between them. The CDR3 totals 15 residues. The germline CDR1 and CDR2 sequences are LGHDT and YNNKEL (reference sequence). The CDR3 region has the DNA TGTGCCAGCAGCCAAGATAGTAGTCTTTACAATGAGCAGTTCTTC. Translating gives CASSQDSSLYNEQFF.

The chain joins TRBV4-2 to TRBJ2-1; possibly TRBD2 for D (6 bases). V lost 0 bases to trimming and J lost 3 bases, with 15 bases between them. The germline CDR1 and CDR2 sequences are LGHNA and YNFKEQ. CDR3 length: 17 amino acids. The chain's CDR3 is CASSQDLPGSFYNEQFF. The CDR3 region has the DNA TGTGCCAGCAGCCAAGACCTACCCGGGAGTTTCTACAATGAGCAGTTCTTC.

This clonotype was detected many times. The gene calls are TRBV7-6 and TRBJ2-7; 9 bases are a match to TRBD2. The CDR3 consists of 15 residues. Germline V gene sequence: CDR1 SGHVS, CDR2 FNYEAQ. After removal of 5 bases from V and 3 bases from J, the junction contained 8 bases not matched to a gene. CDR3 sequence (DNA): TGTGCCAGCAGCCTTTTAGCGGGAGCGGGCTACGAGCAGTACTTC. It is translated as CASSLLAGAGYEQYF.

This clonotype was detected only a few times. The chain recombines TRBV27 with TRBJ2-7; TRBD1 matches 11 bases. The CDR3 is 15 residues long. CDR1 is MNHEY and CDR2 is SMNVEV in the germline V gene (reference sequence). J gave up 3 bases and V 6 bases, and 7 bases lay outside the gene matches. The CDR3 reads CASRIGTGGFYEQYF. The CDR3 DNA is TGTGCCAGCAGAATTGGGACAGGGGGTTTCTACGAGCAGTACTTC.

The chain employs TRBV15 and TRBJ1-5; a weak D match, TRBD1 (5 bases). With 3 bases removed from V and 5 bases from J, the gap between germline ends came to 14 bases. The CDR3 is made up of 15 amino acids. Germline values: CDR1 LNHNV, CDR2 YYDKDF (reference sequence). The CDR3 DNA follows: TGTGCCACCAGCAGGGGAATGGGACCCGATCAGCCCCAGCATTTT. This sequence encodes CATSRGMGPDQPQHF. Full variable domain (rest looked up from reference TRBV15 and TRBJ1-5): DAMVIQNPRYQVTQFGKPVTLSCSQTLNHNVMYWYQQKSSQAPKLLFHYYDKDFNNEADTPDNFQSRRPNTSFCFLDIRSPGLGDTAMYLCATSRGMGPDQPQHFGDGTRLSIL.

Only a few counts were recorded for this clonotype. This sequence joins TRBV28 and TRBJ2-1; D is ambiguous. CDR3 length: 13 amino acids. The V gene's germline CDR1 is MDHEN and CDR2 SYDVKM. Trimming cost V 5 bases and J 4 bases, with 9 bases left between them. The CDR3 sequence: CASSIAVYNEQFF. Written as DNA, the CDR3 is TGTGCCAGCAGTATCGCCGTTTACAATGAGCAGTTCTTC.